The sequence of this T cell receptor (beta chain) was determined in a study of vaccination effects on CD4 cells after COVID-19. Viral peptide pool expansion of antigen-specific CD4+ T cells preceded sequencing in the ViraFEST assay. It was after 10 days of culture that CD4+ T cells were isolated. Prior SARS-CoV-2 infection was absent in the vaccine recipients, as shown by negative nucleocapsid antibodies. Researchers swapped half the medium for IL-2 medium on both days 3 and 7. TCRdb's copy holds only in-frame clones and misses some; the assay was immunoSEQ multiplex PCR. The sample yields around 12,000 clones, approximately 74% seen once. The V gene's germline CDR1 is LNHDA and CDR2 SQIVND (reference sequence). V trimming: 5 bases; J trimming: 9 bases; junction bases outside the gene matches: 8. The CDR3 is 15 amino acids. Turning to this clone: Antigen: not known.

Notes on the study in general: Clones arising from infection and from vaccination showed marked clonal contraction late after vaccination.

This TCR was recovered from a human donor who received a COVID-19 vaccine. V gene TRBV19 combines with J gene TRBJ1-6, with 9 positions matching TRBD1. The sample consisted of CD4+ T cells from PBMCs cultured with HCoV-229E spike peptides, taken before COVID-19 vaccination. Here the CDR3 DNA reads TGTGCCAGTAGTGACCCGGGACAGGGACGTTCACCCCTCCACTTT. Encoded protein: CASSDPGQGRSPLHF.